Below are 3 T cell receptor beta chains sequenced from a single sample in a study of blood T cells in healthy people across ages. It was with a sample-barcoded 5' primer and a J-beta primer mix that a second PCR of roughly 6 to 12 cycles was run. MiXCR, applied by TCRdb to the 5' RACE reads, yields one record per CDR3 protein. The sample carries 1.5 million to 2 million distinct CDR3 sequences, about two fifths recorded once. The specimen sequenced was blood. The receptors originated from a human donor in good health.

The rearrangement links TRBV7-2 to TRBJ2-3, with TRBD1 matching over 7 bases. The CDR3 is 15 residues long. Trimming removed 5 bases from V and 5 bases from J; junction bases left unmatched: 10. In germline, CDR1 is SGHTA, CDR2 FQGNSA. DNA for the CDR3: TGTGCCAGCAGCCCCCGACAGGGAAGGGAAGATACGCAGTATTTT. Its translation is CASSPRQGREDTQYF.

The CDR3 loop is CASSQASGGPRDYTGELFF. The CDR3 nucleotides read TGCGCCAGCAGCCAAGCGAGCGGGGGGCCAAGAGATTACACCGGGGAGCTGTTTTTT. V gene TRBV4-3 combines with J gene TRBJ2-2, with 9 bases that match TRBD2. Per germline, CDR1 LGHNA and CDR2 YSLEER. The V and J ends lost 1 base and 3 bases, in that order; junction bases with no gene match: 12. This CDR3 is 19 amino acids long.

This clonotype was detected a few times. The chain combines TRBV20-1 with TRBJ1-2; weak D call: TRBD1 (6 bases). CDR3 size: 15 residues. Trimming took off 5 bases at V and 2 bases at J, with 18 bases between the two ends. Germline lookup yields CDR1 DFQATT and CDR2 SNEGSKA (reference sequence). CDR3 in amino acids: CSAGRGALNNYGYTF. CDR3 sequence (DNA): TGCAGTGCTGGGCGGGGGGCTTTAAACAACTATGGCTACACCTTC.